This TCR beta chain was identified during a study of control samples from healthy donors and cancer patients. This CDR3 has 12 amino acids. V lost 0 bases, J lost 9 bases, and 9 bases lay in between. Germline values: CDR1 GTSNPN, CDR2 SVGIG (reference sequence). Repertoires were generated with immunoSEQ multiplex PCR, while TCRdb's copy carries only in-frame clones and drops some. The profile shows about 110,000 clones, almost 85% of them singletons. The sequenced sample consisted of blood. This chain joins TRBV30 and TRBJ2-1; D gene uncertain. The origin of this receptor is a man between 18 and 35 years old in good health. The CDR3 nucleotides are TGTGCCTGGAGTGTATGGCAAAGTGAGCAGTTCTTC. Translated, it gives CAWSVWQSEQFF.